This TCR beta chain was profiled in a study of CD8+ T cells in alopecia areata. cDNA serving as the sequencing template came from extracted, reverse transcribed RNA. Profiled with immunoSEQ multiplex PCR; TCRdb holds only in-frame clones, not every one. The table lists tens of thousands of clones, around 96% of them singletons, with about 26% in the top ten. The V gene end was trimmed by 4 bases and the J gene end by 2 bases; junction bases not matched to a gene: 2. This CDR3 spans 15 amino acids. Germline lookup yields CDR1 SGHTA and CDR2 FQGNSA. This clonotype was obtained from a human donor with alopecia areata. V usage is TRBV7-2 and J usage is TRBJ2-1, with 10 bases that match TRBD2. Sequenced here: CD8+ T cells sorted from blood, sampled at week 0. The CDR3 sequence is CASSYLAGAYNEQFF. The CDR3 DNA is TGTGCCAGCAGCTATCTAGCGGGGGCCTACAATGAGCAGTTCTTC.